A selection of T cell receptor beta chains follows, all from one sample in a study of metastatic and nonmetastatic thyroid tumors. Using MiXCR, TCRdb reanalyzed the PCR reads. Here the sample spans over 10,000 clones, more than 30% being singletons. The sequenced sample was tumor tissue. The receptors originated from a female donor with papillary thyroid cancer or a benign thyroid nodule (not recorded which). Some clones in this sample may be carry-over from other donors' samples. Each CDR3 is given with its conserved first and last residue. The order of the fields is J gene, D gene, V gene, clone size, CDR3 DNA, CDR3 protein. A D gene is named only where the DNA matches it firmly. Only some rows state a clone size, as once, few, many or a class for expanded clones.

TRBJ1-2 NA TRBV2 medium-sized TGTGCCAGCACTACACAGGGCGGCTATGGCTACACCTTC CASTTQGGYGYTF
TRBJ1-6 NA TRBV5-6 NA TGTGCCAGCAGCTTGGGACAGCTGAATAATTCACCCCTCCACTTT CASSLGQLNNSPLHF
TRBJ1-3 NA TRBV18 NA TGTGCCAGCTCACCTAGTTCGTGGGGCGTAACTGGAAACACCATATATTTT CASSPSSWGVTGNTIYF
TRBJ2-3 TRBD2 TRBV6-1 medium-sized TGTGCCAGCAGTGGAACTAGCGGGGGATGGACAGATACGCAGTATTTT CASSGTSGGWTDTQYF
TRBJ2-5 TRBD2 TRBV20-1 NA TGCAGTGCTGGGGGACTAGCGGTCCGGGAGACCCAGTACTTC CSAGGLAVRETQYF
TRBJ1-2 NA TRBV11-2 medium-sized TGTGCCAGCAGCTTAATCCGGTCGGAAAGCGGCTACACCTTC CASSLIRSESGYTF
TRBJ2-7 NA TRBV12-3/TRBV12-4 NA TGTGCCAGCAGTTCAGGGCCCGTGGGGGATCAGCAGTACTTC CASSSGPVGDQQYF
TRBJ1-2 NA TRBV5-5 NA TGTGCCAGCAGCTTGGCCCTAATGACCGTCTATGGCTACACCTTC CASSLALMTVYGYTF
TRBJ2-3 NA TRBV12-3/TRBV12-4 few TGTGCCAGCAGTTTAGGGGTAGCGAGCACAGATACGCAGTATTTT CASSLGVASTDTQYF
TRBJ2-1 NA TRBV20-1 NA TGCAGTGCTAGAGTGCAGGACTCCTACAATGAGCAGTTCTTC CSARVQDSYNEQFF
TRBJ1-2 NA TRBV12-3/TRBV12-4 medium-sized TGTGCCAGCAGCTCCTTACAGGAAAACTATGGCTACACCTTC CASSSLQENYGYTF
TRBJ1-6 NA TRBV12-3/TRBV12-4 few TGTGCCAGCGTTTTAGGAACATGCCTGACACCCCTCCACTTT CASVLGTCLTPLHF
TRBJ2-7 NA TRBV28 medium-sized TGTGCCAGCACGAGGGGGCTAGCGTTCTACGAGCAGTACTTC CASTRGLAFYEQYF
TRBJ1-2 TRBD1 TRBV12-3/TRBV12-4 few TGTGCCAGCAGTTTAGGGACAGGGGGATATGGCTACACCTTC CASSLGTGGYGYTF
TRBJ2-5 NA TRBV29-1 many TGCAGCGTTGGGATCAGGGGGGGGGAGACCCAGTACTTC CSVGIRGGETQYF
TRBJ2-7 NA TRBV9 NA TGTGCCAGCACCATAGAGGTGGGGGGCCTCCAGTCTGTCTACGAGCAGTACTTC CASTIEVGGLQSVYEQYF
TRBJ2-2 NA TRBV4-1 NA TGCGCCAGCAGCCCGTTGGCCCCCGGGGAGCTGTTTTTT CASSPLAPGELFF
TRBJ2-7 TRBD1 TRBV3-1 NA TGTGCCAGCAGCCGGGACAGGGTATCCGAGCAGTACTTC CASSRDRVSEQYF
TRBJ2-7 NA TRBV18 medium-sized TGTGCCAGCTCACCCGGACAGCCCTACGAGCAGTACTTC CASSPGQPYEQYF
TRBJ2-1 TRBD2 TRBV12-3/TRBV12-4 medium-sized TGTGCCAGCAGTCTAGCGGGAGGGCCGGGTGAGCAGTTCTTC CASSLAGGPGEQFF
TRBJ2-1 TRBD2 TRBV28 NA TGTGCCAGCAGTTTTCAGGTCCGGGACTATCTGGAGAACAATGAGCAGTTCTTC CASSFQVRDYLENNEQFF
TRBJ2-1 NA TRBV13 NA TGTGCCAGCAGCTTAACTGGGGGCGTCAACAATGAGCAGTTCTTC CASSLTGGVNNEQFF
TRBJ2-1 TRBD2 TRBV20-1 medium-sized TGCAGTGCTATGCGGGGGGGCTCCTACAATGAGCAGTTCTTC CSAMRGGSYNEQFF
TRBJ2-7 NA TRBV4-1 NA TGCGCCAGCAGCCAAGGACAGTCGCTATCCTACGAGCAGTACTTC CASSQGQSLSYEQYF
TRBJ1-5 NA TRBV15 medium-sized TGTGCCACCAGCAGAGACAGTTCCAATCAGCCCCAGCATTTT CATSRDSSNQPQHF
TRBJ2-3 TRBD2 TRBV4-2 NA TGTGCCAGCAACCGACTCCTAGCGGGGGAACGAGATACGCAGTATTTT CASNRLLAGERDTQYF
TRBJ1-6 TRBD1 TRBV6-2/TRBV6-3 few TGTGCCAGCAGAAGGACAGGGAATAATTCACCCCTCCACTTT CASRRTGNNSPLHF
TRBJ2-7 TRBD2 TRBV14 few TGTGCCAGCAGCCAATCCCCGACTAGCGTGACGGAGGAGCAGTACTTC CASSQSPTSVTEEQYF
TRBJ1-2 TRBD1 TRBV29-1 medium-sized TGCAGCGTCAATAGACAGGGGGCCTCCCTTAACTATGGCTACACCTTC CSVNRQGASLNYGYTF
TRBJ2-7 NA TRBV6-1 NA TGTGCCAGCACTCGAAGGTTGGACAGCTCCTACGAGCAGTACTTC CASTRRLDSSYEQYF
TRBJ2-1 NA TRBV5-1 NA TGCGCCAGCAGCCCCCATTGCAGCAATAATGAGCAGTTCTTC CASSPHCSNNEQFF